This TCR beta chain was obtained from a study of cytomegalovirus exposure and HLA in healthy donors. Study details: In terms of ancestry, the Caucasian-associated cluster contained roughly 80% of the 300 to 400 genotyped donors.

For this clone: Its antigen is not identified.

The PCR contained 60 Vbeta and 13 Jbeta primers. Original methodology: It was a later analysis that counted 83 million or so unique TCR beta chains, of which some 12 million were shared. Here immunoSEQ multiplex PCR was the method, and the copy in TCRdb shows in-frame clones only, minus some. That table gives V, J and clone size, and the DNA gave D and trimming. The repertoire holds more than 75,000 clones, with 79% as singletons. Losses at the gene ends were 1 base for V and 9 bases for J; bases not matched to a gene: 11. Germline V gene sequence: CDR1 SEHNR, CDR2 FQNEAQ (reference sequence). The CDR3 length is 15 residues. Findings and caveats of the study: Most observed TCR sequences were rare, whereas some public TCRs were detected in many donors. It is likely that the observed cluster of highly shared sequence variants was a sequencing artifact.

The sequence came from a young man in good health and CMV-seronegative. The specimen sequenced was PBMCs. This chain connects TRBV7-9 to TRBJ1-1, with 7 bases matching TRBD1. The chain's CDR3 is CASSLGMGQSAQAFF. The CDR3 DNA reads as TGTGCCAGCAGCTTAGGTATGGGACAGTCAGCACAAGCTTTCTTT.